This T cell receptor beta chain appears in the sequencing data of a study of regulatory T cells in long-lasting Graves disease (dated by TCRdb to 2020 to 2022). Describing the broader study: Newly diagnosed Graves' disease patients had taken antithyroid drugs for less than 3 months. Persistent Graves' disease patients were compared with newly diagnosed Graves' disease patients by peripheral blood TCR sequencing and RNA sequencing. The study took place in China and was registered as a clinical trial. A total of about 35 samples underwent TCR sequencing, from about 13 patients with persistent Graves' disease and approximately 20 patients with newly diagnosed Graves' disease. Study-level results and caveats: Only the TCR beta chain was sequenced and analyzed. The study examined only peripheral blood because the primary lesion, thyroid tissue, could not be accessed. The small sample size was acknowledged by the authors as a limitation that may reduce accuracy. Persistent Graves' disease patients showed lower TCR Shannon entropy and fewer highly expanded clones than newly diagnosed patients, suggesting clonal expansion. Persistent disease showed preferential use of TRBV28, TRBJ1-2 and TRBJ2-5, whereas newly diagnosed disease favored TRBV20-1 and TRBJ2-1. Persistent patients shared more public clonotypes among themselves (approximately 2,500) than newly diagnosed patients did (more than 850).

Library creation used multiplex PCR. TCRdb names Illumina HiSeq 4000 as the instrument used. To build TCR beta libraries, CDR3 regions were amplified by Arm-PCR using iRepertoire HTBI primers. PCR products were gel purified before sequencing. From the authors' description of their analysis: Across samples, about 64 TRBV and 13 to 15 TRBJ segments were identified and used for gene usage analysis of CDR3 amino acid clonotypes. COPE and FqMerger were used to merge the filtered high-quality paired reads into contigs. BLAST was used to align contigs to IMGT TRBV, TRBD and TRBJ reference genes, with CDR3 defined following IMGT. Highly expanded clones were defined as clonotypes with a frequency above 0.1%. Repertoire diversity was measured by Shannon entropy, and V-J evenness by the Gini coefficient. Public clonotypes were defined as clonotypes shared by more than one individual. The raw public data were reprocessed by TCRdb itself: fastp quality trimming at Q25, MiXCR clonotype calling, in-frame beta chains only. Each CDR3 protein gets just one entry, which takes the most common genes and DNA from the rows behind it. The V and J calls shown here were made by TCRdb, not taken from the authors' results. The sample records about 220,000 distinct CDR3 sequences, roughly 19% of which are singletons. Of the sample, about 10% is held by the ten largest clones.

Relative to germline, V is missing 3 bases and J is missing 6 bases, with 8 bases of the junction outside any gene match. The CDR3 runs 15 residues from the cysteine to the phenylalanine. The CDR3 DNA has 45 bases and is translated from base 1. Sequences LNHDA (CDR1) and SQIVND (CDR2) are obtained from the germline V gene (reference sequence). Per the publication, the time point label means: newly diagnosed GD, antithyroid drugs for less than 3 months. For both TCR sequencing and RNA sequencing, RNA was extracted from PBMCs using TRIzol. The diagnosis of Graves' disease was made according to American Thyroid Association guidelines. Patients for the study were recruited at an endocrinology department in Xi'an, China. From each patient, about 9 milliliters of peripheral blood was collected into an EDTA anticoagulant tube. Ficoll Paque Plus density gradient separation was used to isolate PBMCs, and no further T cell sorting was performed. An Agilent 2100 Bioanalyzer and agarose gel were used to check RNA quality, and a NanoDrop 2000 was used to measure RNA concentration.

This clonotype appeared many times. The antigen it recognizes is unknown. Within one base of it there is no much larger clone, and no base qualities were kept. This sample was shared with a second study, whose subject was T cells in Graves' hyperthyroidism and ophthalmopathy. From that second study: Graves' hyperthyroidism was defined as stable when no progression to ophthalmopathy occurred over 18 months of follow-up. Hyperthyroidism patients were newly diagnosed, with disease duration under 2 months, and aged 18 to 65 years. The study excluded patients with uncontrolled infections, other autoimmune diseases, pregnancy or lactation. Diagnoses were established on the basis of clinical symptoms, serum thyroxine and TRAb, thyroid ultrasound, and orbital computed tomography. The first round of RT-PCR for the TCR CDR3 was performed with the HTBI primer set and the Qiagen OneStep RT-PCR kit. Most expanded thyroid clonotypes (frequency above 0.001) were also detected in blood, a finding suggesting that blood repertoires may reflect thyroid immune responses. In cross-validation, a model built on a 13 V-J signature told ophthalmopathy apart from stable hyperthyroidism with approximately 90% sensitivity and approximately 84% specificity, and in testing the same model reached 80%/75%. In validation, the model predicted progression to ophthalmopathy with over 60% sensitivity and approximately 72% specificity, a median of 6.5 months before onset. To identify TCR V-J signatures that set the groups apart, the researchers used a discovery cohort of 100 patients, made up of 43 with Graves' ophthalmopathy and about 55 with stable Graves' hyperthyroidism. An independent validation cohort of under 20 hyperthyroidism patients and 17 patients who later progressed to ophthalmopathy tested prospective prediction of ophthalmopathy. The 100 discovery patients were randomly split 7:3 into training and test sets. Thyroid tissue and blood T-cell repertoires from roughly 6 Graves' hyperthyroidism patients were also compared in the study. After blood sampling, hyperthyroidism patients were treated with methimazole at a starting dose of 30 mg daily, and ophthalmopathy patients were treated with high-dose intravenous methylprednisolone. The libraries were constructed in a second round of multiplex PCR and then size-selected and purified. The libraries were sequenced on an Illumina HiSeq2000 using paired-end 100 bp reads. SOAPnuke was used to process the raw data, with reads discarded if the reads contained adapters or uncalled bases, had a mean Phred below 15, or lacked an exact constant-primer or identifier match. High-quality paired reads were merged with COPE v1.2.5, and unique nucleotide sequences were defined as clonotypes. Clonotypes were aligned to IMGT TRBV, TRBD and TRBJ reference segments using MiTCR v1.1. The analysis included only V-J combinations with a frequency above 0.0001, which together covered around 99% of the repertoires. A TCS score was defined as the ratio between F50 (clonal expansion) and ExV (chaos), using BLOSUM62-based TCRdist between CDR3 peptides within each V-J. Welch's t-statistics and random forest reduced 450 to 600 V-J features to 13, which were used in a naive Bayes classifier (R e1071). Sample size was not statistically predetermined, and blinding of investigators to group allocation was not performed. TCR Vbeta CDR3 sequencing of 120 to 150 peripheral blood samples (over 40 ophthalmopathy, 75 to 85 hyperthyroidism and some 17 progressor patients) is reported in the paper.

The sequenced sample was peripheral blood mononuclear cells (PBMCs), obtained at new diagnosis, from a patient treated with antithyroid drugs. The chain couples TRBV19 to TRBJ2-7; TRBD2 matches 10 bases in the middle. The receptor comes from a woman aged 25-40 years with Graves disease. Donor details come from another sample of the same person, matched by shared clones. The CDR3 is CASSMRGAGGPEQYF. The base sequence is TGTGCCAGTAGTATGAGAGGAGCGGGAGGGCCCGAGCAGTACTTC.